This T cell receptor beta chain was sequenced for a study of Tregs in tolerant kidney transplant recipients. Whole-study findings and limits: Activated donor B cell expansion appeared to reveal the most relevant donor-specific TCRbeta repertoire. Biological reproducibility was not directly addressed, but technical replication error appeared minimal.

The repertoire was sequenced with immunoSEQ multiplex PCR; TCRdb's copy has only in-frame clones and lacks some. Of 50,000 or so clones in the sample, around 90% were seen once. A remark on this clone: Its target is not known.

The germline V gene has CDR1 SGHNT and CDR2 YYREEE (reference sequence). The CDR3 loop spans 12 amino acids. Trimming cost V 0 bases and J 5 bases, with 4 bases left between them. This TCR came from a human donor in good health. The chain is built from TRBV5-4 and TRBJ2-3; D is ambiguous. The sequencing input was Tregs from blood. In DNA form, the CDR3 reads TGTGCCAGCAGCTTGGATGAAGATACGCAGTATTTT. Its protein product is CASSLDEDTQYF.